Given below is one TCR beta chain in context. The source of the sample is a study of T cell changes during pregnancy in multiple sclerosis. Produced via immunoSEQ multiplex PCR; TCRdb's table is partial and in-frame only. Of 64,000 or so clones in the sample, around 92% were seen once. The CDR3 has 14 amino acids. Looked up from germline, CDR1 is SNHLY and CDR2 is FYNNEI. V shed 4 bases and J 4 bases; nucleotides not matched to a gene: 1. This specimen was peripheral blood, taken in the first trimester of pregnancy. The chain carries TRBV2 and TRBJ1-3; 10 nucleotides align to TRBD1. This TCR derives from a female donor with multiple sclerosis, enrolled in a pregnancy study. This CDR3 is CASSGDRGGNTIYF. CDR3 coding DNA: TGTGCCAGCAGTGGGGACAGGGGAGGAAACACCATATATTTT.